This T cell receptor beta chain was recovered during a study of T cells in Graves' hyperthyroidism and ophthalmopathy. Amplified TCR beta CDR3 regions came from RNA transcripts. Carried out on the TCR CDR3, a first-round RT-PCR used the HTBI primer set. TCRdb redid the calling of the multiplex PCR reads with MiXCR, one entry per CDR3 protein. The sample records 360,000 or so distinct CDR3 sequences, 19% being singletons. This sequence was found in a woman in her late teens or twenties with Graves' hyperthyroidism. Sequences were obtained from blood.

The CDR3 DNA is TGTGCCAGCAGCTTAATTAAACCCAGGGGGAACACTGAAGCTTTCTTT. It specifies CASSLIKPRGNTEAFF. The rearrangement joins TRBV7-9 to TRBJ1-1, with D possibly matching TRBD1 (6 bases). V was cut by 2 bases and J by 1 base, with 14 bases left in between. CDR1 SEHNR and CDR2 FQNEAQ come from the germline V gene (reference sequence). CDR3 length: 16 residues.